The 17 T cell receptor beta chains listed next were all sequenced from one sample in a study of early stage breast cancer tumors. Clones were read by immunoSEQ multiplex PCR, and TCRdb kept only the in-frame ones, dropping some. The sample has roughly 49,000 clones, around four fifths seen once. Source material: blood. The receptors come from a person aged 35 to 50 with breast cancer.

The chain links TRBV7-2 to TRBJ2-2; TRBD2 matches at 7 bases. The V segment lost 5 bases and the J segment 6 bases; nucleotides outside the gene matches: 15. This CDR3 has 17 amino acids. Germline V lookup: CDR1 SGHTA, CDR2 FQGNSA. The CDR3 sequence is CASSLTRTRAKAGELFF. In DNA, the CDR3 is TGTGCCAGCAGCCTCACCCGGACTAGAGCAAAAGCCGGGGAGCTGTTTTTT.

J is TRBJ2-1 and V is TRBV7-3; D is undetermined. The V end was cut by 2 bases, the J end by 7 bases, with 9 bases between. The V gene's germline CDR1 is SGHTA and CDR2 FQGTGA. The CDR3 contains 13 residues. CDR3: CASSLSAVNEQFF. CDR3 DNA sequence: TGTGCCAGCAGCTTATCCGCCGTTAATGAGCAGTTCTTC.

The V and J genes are TRBV7-9 and TRBJ2-5; D is undetermined. Germline assignment: CDR1 SEHNR and CDR2 FQNEAQ (reference sequence). The CDR3 has 11 amino acids. V lost 4 bases and J 4 bases, leaving 4 bases between the germline ends. DNA of the CDR3: TGTGCCAGCAGCTCGGGAGAGACCCAGTACTTC. It translates to CASSSGETQYF.

The chain is built from TRBV6-5 and TRBJ2-7; D possibly matches TRBD1 or TRBD2 (5 bases each). V lost 6 bases and J lost 9, with 12 bases in between. CDR3 length: 11 amino acids. Germline values: CDR1 MNHEY, CDR2 SVGAGI. In nucleotides, the CDR3 is TGTGCCAGCAGCACGGGACCGGCGCAGTACTTC. It specifies CASSTGPAQYF.

The rearrangement uses TRBV7-2 and TRBJ2-7, with D possibly matching TRBD2 (6 bases). The CDR3 is 14 residues long. Germline-derived CDR1 and CDR2 are SGHTA and FQGNSA. V dropped 1 base and J dropped 5 bases, with 12 bases sitting between them. In nucleotides, the CDR3 is TGTGCCAGCAGCTTAGGGCCCGGGAGCGACGAGCAGTACTTC. Translating it yields CASSLGPGSDEQYF.

The chain carries TRBV7-2 and TRBJ2-2; 8 nucleotides agree with TRBD2. V shed 5 bases and J 7 bases; nucleotides not matched to a gene: 12. The germline gives CDR1 SGHTA, CDR2 FQGNSA. The CDR3 has 16 amino acids. The CDR3 nucleotides are TGTGCCAGCAGCCCTGAACGGGGACTAGTGGGCGGGGAGCTGTTTTTT. It is translated as CASSPERGLVGGELFF.

The count of this clone is one. The rearrangement joins TRBV7-2 to TRBJ1-5; D remains ambiguous. The CDR3 is 16 amino acids. CDR1 SGHTA and CDR2 FQGNSA come from the germline V gene. Trimming pared 5 bases from V and 6 bases from J, leaving 20 bases between. CDR3 sequence: CASSPLAGIGIQPQHF. In DNA, the CDR3 is TGTGCCAGCAGCCCCCTAGCGGGAATCGGAATTCAGCCCCAGCATTTT.

V gene TRBV12-5 combines with J gene TRBJ1-1; 8 bases align to TRBD1. The trim removed 1 base at V and 5 bases at J, leaving 15 bases unmatched. The CDR3 extends over 18 amino acids. CDR1 is LGHNT and CDR2 is FRNRAP in the germline V gene. The CDR3 loop is CASGLATDRGLWRTEAFF. As DNA, the CDR3 is TGTGCTAGTGGTTTGGCCACTGACAGGGGCCTATGGAGAACTGAAGCTTTCTTT.

The V and J genes are TRBV7-9 and TRBJ2-3; D gene uncertain. The CDR3 contains 12 residues. The V end lost 1 base, the J end lost 4 bases, and 3 bases lay between the germline ends. CDR1 is SEHNR, CDR2 FQNEAQ, per germline (reference sequence). The CDR3: CASSLGADTQYF. CDR3 DNA sequence: TGTGCCAGCAGCTTAGGCGCAGATACGCAGTATTTT.

The V and J genes are TRBV19 and TRBJ1-2; D gene ambiguous. Trimming took 3 bases from V and 6 from J, leaving 14 bases between them. Germline V gene data show CDR1 as LNHDA and CDR2 as SQIVND (reference sequence). The CDR3 contains 14 residues. The CDR3 region has the DNA TGTGCCAGTAGTATCCGGGGAGGACGCGATGGCTACACCTTC. Translation: CASSIRGGRDGYTF.

CDR3 DNA sequence: TGTGCCAGCAGCACTGGGACGGGCACAGATACGCAGTATTTT. It yields the protein CASSTGTGTDTQYF. The chain has TRBV7-9 and TRBJ2-3; D is tentatively TRBD1 or TRBD2 (5 bases each). Germline V gene sequence: CDR1 SEHNR, CDR2 FQNEAQ (reference sequence). The CDR3 has 14 amino acids. With 5 bases removed from V and 1 base from J, the gap between germline ends came to 10 bases.

V is TRBV9 and J is TRBJ1-2; 12 bases map to TRBD1. The CDR3 is 16 amino acids. Germline CDR1 is SGDLS and CDR2 is YYNGEE. V lost 0 bases to trimming and J lost 6 bases; unmatched junction nucleotides: 6. The CDR3 loop is CASSVVGGTGGHGYTF. CDR3 bases: TGTGCCAGCAGCGTAGTCGGGGGGACAGGGGGCCATGGCTACACCTTC.

The chain uses TRBV5-6 and TRBJ1-1; D might be TRBD1 (5 bases). The CDR3 totals 15 residues. CDR1 and CDR2 (germline): SGHDT, YYEEEE. Trimming removed 3 bases at V and 1 base at J, with 13 bases between. In nucleotides, the CDR3 is TGTGCCAGCAGCTCCCCTCGCAGGGCGAACACTGAAGCTTTCTTT. Translation gives CASSSPRRANTEAFF.

This clone appeared once. The CDR3 bases are TGTGCCAGTAGTATTCCGGGACGGATTAATGAAAAACTGTTTTTT. Residues: CASSIPGRINEKLFF. The J gene is TRBJ1-4, the V gene TRBV19; tentatively, D is TRBD1 (5 bases). CDR3 length: 15 amino acids. Germline CDR1 and CDR2: LNHDA and SQIVND (reference sequence). Trimming shortened V by 3 bases and J by 4 bases, and 12 bases separated the two germline ends.

In DNA, the CDR3 is TGTGCCAGCAGCCGTAGACCAGCTAGCGGGGAGTTATCCTACGAGCAGTACTTC. Protein: CASSRRPASGELSYEQYF. This chain links TRBV5-4 with TRBJ2-7, with 9 bases matching TRBD2. The germline gives CDR1 SGHNT, CDR2 YYREEE (reference sequence). The CDR3 length is 18 residues. Germline trimming cut 4 bases from V and 1 base from J; bases unmatched to any gene: 15.

This chain joins TRBV21-1 and TRBJ2-2. TRBV21-1 is flagged as a pseudogene. This CDR3 is built from 16 residues. CDR3 bases: TGTGCCAGCAGCAAAATCTGCATCGCAAGGGTCGGGGAGCTGTTTTTT. Protein: CASSKICIARVGELFF.

The CDR3 DNA is TGTGCCAGCAGCCCCTGGACTAGCTTAGGAGAAGAGACCCAGTACTTC. It translates to CASSPWTSLGEETQYF. The V and J genes are TRBV4-2 and TRBJ2-5, with 8 bases that match TRBD2. Germline V CDR1 and CDR2: LGHNA, YNFKEQ. J gave up 3 bases and V 4 bases, and 10 bases lay outside the gene matches. The CDR3 is 16 amino acids.